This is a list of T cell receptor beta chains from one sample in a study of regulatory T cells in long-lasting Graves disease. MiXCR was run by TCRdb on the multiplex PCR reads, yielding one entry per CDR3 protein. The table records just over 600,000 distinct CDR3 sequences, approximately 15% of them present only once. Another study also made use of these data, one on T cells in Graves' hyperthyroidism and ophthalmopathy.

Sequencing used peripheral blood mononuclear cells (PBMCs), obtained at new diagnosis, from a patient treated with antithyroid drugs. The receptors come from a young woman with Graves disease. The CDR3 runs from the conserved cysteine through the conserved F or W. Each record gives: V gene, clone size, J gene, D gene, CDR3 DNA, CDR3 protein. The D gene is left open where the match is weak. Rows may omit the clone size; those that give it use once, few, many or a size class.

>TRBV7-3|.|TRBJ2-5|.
TGTGCCAGCTCCCAGGGCAGGGATGAGGAGACCCGGTACTTC
CASSQGRDEETRYF
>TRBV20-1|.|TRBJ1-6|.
TGCAGTGCTAGAGATCGCAGGGCTGCGCGGAATTCACCCCTCCACTTT
CSARDRRAARNSPLHF
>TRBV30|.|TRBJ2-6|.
TGTGCCTGGGGGCGGTCGGCTGGGGCCAACGTCCTGACTTTC
CAWGRSAGANVLTF
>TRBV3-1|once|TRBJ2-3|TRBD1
TGTGCCAGCAGCCAAGATGAGGGACAGCGCACAGATACGCAGTATTTT
CASSQDEGQRTDTQYF
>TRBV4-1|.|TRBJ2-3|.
TGCGCCAGCCGGGGTTCCGGTGTCGGCACAGATACGCAGTATTTT
CASRGSGVGTDTQYF
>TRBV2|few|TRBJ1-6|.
TGTGCCAGCACGCTCACAGGGTTGAATTCACCCCTCCACTTT
CASTLTGLNSPLHF
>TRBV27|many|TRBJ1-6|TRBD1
TGTGCCAGCAGTTATCAGGGGGCCTATAATTCACCCCTCCACTTT
CASSYQGAYNSPLHF
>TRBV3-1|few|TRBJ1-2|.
TGTGCCAGCAGCCAAGATTTAACAGCCTATGGCTACACCTTC
CASSQDLTAYGYTF
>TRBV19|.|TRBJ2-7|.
TGTGCCAGTAGTATAGGGACAACCTACGAGCAGTACTTC
CASSIGTTYEQYF
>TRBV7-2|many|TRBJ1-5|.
TGTGCCAGCAGTTCCGGACAACCTAATCAGCCCCAGCATTTT
CASSSGQPNQPQHF
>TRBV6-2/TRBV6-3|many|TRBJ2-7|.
TGTGCCAGCAGGGACGGAGTGTACGAGCAGTACTTC
CASRDGVYEQYF
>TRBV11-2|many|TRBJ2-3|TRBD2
TGTGCCAGCAGCTGGAGTAACTTAGCGGGATCCCCAGATACGCAGTATTTT
CASSWSNLAGSPDTQYF
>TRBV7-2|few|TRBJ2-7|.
TGTGCCAGCAGCTTAGGAGGCAGCAGGCTCAATGACCTGTACTTC
CASSLGGSRLNDLYF
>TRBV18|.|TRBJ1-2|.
TGTGCCAGCTCACCAGCCACGAACCCTTTCGACACCTTC
CASSPATNPFDTF
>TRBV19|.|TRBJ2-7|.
TGTGCCAGTAGTATCCTGGGCAGCCACTACGAGCAGTACTTC
CASSILGSHYEQYF
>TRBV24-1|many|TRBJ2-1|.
TGTGCCACCAGTGATGAGAAAAATGAGCAGTTCTTC
CATSDEKNEQFF
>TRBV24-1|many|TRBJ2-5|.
TGTGCCACCAGTGATTTGGGGCCGGGAGAGACCCAGTACTTC
CATSDLGPGETQYF
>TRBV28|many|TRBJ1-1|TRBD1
TGTGCCAGCAGTTTTACAGGGGGAAGAAACTGGAACACTGAAGCTTTCTTT
CASSFTGGRNWNTEAFF
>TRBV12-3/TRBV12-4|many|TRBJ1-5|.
TGTGCCAGCAGTTTAGCCCAGTATCAGCCCCAGCATTTT
CASSLAQYQPQHF
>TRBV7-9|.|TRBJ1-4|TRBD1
TGTGCCAGCAGCTTGGACGGACAGGGTGGGGAAAAACTGTTTTTT
CASSLDGQGGEKLFF
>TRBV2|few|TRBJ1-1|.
TGTGCCAGCAGCTTCAGGACAGAACTTTCCACTGAAGCTTTCTTT
CASSFRTELSTEAFF
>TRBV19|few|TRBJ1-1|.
TGTGCCAGTAGCAAAAATGGACACTCGAACACTGAAGCTTTCTTT
CASSKNGHSNTEAFF